This T cell receptor (beta chain) originates from a study of blood T cell repertoires in COVID-19. Study details: COVID-19 samples from acute and convalescent phases originated in the United States, Italy and Spain.

Libraries were prepared by immunoSEQ multiplex PCR; TCRdb keeps only in-frame clonotypes and omits some of them. The sample holds more than 250,000 clones, roughly 87% seen once. With 3 bases removed from V and 5 bases from J, the gap between germline ends came to 17 bases. The CDR3 extends over 16 amino acids. Germline CDR1 SGHVS, CDR2 FQNEAQ. Sequencing was performed on peripheral blood. This chain links TRBV7-8 with TRBJ1-5; tentatively, D is TRBD1 (5 bases). The receptor's source is a man in his forties or fifties with active or convalescent COVID-19. CDR3 in DNA: TGTGCCAGCAGCTTTGGAAGCAGGGCGGAAGATCAGCCCCAGCATTTT. Protein product: CASSFGSRAEDQPQHF.